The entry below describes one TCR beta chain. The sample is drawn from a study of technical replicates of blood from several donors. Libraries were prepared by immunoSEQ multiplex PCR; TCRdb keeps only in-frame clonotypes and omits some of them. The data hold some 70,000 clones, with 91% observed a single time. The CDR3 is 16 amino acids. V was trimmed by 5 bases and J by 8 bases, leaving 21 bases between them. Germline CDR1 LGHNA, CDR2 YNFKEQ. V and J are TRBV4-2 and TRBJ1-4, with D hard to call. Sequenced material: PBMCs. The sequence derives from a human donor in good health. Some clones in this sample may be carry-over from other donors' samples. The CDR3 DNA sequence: TGTGCCAGCAGCACGGGCGGAGGCACGGTGGGAGAAAAACTGTTTTTT. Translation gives CASSTGGGTVGEKLFF.